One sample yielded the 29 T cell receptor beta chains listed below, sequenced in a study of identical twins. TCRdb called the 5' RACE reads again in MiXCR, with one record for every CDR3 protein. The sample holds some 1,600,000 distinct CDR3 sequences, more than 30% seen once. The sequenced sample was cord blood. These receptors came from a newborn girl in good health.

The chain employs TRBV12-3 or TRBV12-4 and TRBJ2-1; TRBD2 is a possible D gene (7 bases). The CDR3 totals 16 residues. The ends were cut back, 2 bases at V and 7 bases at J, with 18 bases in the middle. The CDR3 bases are TGTGCCAGCAGTTTAACGGGGGGCCCCTACAGGAATGAGCAGTTCTTC. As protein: CASSLTGGPYRNEQFF.

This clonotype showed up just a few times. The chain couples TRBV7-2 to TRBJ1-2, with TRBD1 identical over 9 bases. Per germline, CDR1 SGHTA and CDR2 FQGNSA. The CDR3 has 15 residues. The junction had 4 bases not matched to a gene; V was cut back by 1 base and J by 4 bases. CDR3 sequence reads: CASSLDGTGIYGYTF. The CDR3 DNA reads TGTGCCAGCAGCTTAGACGGGACAGGGATCTATGGCTACACCTTC. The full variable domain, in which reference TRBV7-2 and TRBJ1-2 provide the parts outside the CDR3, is GAGVSQSPSNKVTEKGKDVELRCDPISGHTALYWYRQSLGQGLEFLIYFQGNSAPDKSGLPSDRFSAERTGGSVSTLTIQRTQQEDSAVYLCASSLDGTGIYGYTFGSGTRLTVV.

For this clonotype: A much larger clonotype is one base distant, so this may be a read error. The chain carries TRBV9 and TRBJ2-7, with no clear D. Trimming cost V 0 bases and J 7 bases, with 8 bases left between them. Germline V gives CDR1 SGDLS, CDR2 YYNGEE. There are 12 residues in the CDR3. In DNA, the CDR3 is TGTGCCAGCAGCGTAGGACTTGATGAGCAGTACTTC. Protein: CASSVGLDEQYF.

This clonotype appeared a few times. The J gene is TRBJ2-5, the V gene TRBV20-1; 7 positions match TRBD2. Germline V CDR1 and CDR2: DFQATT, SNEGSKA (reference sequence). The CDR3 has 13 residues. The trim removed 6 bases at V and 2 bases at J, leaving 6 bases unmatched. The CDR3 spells CSAKDGGQETQYF. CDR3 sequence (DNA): TGCAGTGCCAAAGACGGGGGGCAAGAGACCCAGTACTTC.

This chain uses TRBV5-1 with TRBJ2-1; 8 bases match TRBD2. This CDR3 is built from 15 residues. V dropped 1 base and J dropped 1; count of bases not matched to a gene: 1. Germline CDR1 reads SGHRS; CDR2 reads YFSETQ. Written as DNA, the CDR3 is TGCGCCAGCAGCTTGATAGCGGGGTCCTACAATGAGCAGTTCTTC. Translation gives CASSLIAGSYNEQFF.

The chain's CDR3 is CSVEGPVYGYTF. The CDR3 nucleotides are TGCAGCGTTGAGGGGCCCGTTTATGGCTACACCTTC. V usage is TRBV29-1 and J usage is TRBJ1-2; D may be TRBD1 (5 bases). CDR1 is SQVTM, CDR2 ANQGSEA, per germline. Between the trimmed V and J ends, which lost 3 bases and 5 bases, there was a span of 10 bases. CDR3 length: 12 amino acids.

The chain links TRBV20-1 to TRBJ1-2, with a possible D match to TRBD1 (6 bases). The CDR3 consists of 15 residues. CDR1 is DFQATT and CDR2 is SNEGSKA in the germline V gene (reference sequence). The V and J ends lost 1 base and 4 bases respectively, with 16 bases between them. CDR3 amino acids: CSARGATGGRYGYTF. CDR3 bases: TGCAGTGCTAGAGGAGCGACAGGAGGCCGCTATGGCTACACCTTC.

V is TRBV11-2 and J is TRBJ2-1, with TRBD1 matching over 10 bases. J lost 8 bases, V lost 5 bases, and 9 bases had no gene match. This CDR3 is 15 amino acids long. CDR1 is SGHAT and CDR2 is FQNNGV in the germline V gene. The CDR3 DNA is TGTGCCAGCAGCCCACTAGACAGGGGGCAAGATGAGCAGTTCTTC. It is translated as CASSPLDRGQDEQFF.

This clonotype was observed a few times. The CDR3 here is CASSPRPSSGERNSPLHF. The CDR3 DNA follows: TGTGCCAGCTCACCAAGGCCTAGCTCAGGGGAGAGGAATTCACCCCTCCACTTT. The chain has TRBV18 and TRBJ1-6; perhaps TRBD1 as D (6 bases). This CDR3 region has 18 residues. CDR1 is KGHSH, CDR2 LQKENI, per germline. Trimming cost V 2 bases and J 7 bases, with 21 bases left between them.

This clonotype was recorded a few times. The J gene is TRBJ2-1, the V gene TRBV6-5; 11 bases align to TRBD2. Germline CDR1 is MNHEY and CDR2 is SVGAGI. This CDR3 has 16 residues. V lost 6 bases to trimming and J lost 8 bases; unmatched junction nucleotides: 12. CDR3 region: CASSRELAGGFYEQFF. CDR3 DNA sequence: TGTGCCAGCAGCCGAGAGCTAGCGGGAGGTTTTTATGAGCAGTTCTTC.

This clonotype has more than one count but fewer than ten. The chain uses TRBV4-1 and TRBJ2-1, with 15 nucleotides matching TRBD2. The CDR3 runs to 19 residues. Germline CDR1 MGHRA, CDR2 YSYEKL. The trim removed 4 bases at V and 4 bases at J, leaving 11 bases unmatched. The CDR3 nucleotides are TGCGCCAGCAGCCTTACGGGACTAGCGGGGGGTTCGCCTTACAATGAGCAGTTCTTC. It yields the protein CASSLTGLAGGSPYNEQFF.

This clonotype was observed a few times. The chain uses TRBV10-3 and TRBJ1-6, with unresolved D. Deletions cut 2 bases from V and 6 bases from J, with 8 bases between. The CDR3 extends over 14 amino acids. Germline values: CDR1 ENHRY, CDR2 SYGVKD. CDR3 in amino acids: CAISEGRANSPLHF. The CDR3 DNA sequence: TGTGCCATCAGTGAGGGTAGAGCTAATTCACCCCTCCACTTT.

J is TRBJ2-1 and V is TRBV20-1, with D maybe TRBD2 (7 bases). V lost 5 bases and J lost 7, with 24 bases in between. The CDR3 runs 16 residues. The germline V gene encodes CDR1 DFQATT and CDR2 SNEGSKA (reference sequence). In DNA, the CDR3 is TGCAGTGCTCAGGAAGAGGGGGGGTTCGTGGAGAATGAGCAGTTCTTC. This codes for CSAQEEGGFVENEQFF.

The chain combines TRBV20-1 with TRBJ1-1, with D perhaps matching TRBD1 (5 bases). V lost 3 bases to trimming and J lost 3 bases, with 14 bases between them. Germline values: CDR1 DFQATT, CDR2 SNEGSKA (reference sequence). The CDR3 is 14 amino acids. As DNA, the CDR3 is TGCAGTGCTAGGGACACCGGGGGGGACACTGAAGCTTTCTTT. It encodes CSARDTGGDTEAFF.

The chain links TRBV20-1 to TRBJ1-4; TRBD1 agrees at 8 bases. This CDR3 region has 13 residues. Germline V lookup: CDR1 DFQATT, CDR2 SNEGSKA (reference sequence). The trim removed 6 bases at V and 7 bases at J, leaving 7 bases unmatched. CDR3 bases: TGCAGTGCGACACAGGGGGTTGGTGAAAAACTGTTTTTT. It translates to CSATQGVGEKLFF.

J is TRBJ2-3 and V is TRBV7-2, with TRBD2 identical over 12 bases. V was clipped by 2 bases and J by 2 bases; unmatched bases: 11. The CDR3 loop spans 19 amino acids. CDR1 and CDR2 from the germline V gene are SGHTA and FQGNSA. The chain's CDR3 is CASSLNPSTSGGPTDTQYF. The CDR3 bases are TGTGCCAGCAGCTTAAACCCTTCGACTAGCGGGGGACCCACAGATACGCAGTATTTT.

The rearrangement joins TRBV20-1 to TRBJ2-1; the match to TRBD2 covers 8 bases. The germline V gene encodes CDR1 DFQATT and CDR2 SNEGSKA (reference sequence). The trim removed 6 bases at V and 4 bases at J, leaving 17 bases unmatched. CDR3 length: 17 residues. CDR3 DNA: TGCAGTGCCCAACCGGGACTAGTGGGGGATAAATACAATGAGCAGTTCTTC. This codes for CSAQPGLVGDKYNEQFF.

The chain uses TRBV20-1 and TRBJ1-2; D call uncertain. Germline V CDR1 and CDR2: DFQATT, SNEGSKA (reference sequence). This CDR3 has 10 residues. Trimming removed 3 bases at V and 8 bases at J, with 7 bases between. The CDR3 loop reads CSASPRGYTF. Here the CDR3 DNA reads TGCAGTGCTAGTCCCAGGGGCTACACCTTC.

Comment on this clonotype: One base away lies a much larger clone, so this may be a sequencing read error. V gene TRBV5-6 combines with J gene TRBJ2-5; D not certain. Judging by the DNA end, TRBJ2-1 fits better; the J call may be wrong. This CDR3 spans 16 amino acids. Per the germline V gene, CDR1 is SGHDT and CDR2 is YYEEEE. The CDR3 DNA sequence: TGTGCCAGCAGCTTAAAGGGCCCCATGTTCCAAGAGACCCAGTTCTTC. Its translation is CASSLKGPMFQETQFF.

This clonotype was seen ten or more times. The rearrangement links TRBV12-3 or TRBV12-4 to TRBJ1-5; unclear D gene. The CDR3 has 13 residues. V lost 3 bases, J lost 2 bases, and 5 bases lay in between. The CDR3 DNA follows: TGTGCCAGCAGTTTCGCTGGCAATCAGCCCCAGCATTTT. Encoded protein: CASSFAGNQPQHF.

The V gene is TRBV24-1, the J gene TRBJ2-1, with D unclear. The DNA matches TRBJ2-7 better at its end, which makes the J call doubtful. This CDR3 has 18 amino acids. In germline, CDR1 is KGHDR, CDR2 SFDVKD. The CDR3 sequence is CATSDLGQPLKLTNEQYF. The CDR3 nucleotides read TGTGCCACCAGTGATTTGGGTCAACCGCTCAAACTTACCAATGAGCAGTACTTC.

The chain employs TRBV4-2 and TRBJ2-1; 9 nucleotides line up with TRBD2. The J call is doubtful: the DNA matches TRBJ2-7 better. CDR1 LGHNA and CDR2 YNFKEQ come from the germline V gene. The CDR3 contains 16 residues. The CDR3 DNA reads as TGTGCCAGCAGCCGCCTGACTAGCGGAGCAGTCAATGAGCAGTACTTC. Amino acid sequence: CASSRLTSGAVNEQYF.

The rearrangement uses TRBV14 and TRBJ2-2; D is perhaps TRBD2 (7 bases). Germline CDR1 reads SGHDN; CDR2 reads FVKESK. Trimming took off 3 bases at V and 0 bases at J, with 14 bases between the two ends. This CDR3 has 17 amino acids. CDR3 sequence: CASSHVAGAANTGELFF. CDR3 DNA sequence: TGTGCCAGCAGCCACGTGGCGGGGGCCGCGAACACCGGGGAGCTGTTTTTT.

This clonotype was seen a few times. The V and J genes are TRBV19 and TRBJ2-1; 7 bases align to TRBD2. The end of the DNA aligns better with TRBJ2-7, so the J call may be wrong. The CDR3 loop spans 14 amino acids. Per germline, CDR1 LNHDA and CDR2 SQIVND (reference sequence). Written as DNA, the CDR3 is TGTGCCAGTAGTATACAGCGGGAATACAATGAGCAGTACTTC. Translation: CASSIQREYNEQYF.

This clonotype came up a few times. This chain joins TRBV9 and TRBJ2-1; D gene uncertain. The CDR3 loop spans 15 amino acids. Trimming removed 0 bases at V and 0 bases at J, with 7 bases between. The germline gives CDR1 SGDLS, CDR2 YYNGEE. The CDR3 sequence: CASSVEPSSYNEQFF. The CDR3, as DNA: TGTGCCAGCAGCGTAGAGCCGAGCTCCTACAATGAGCAGTTCTTC.

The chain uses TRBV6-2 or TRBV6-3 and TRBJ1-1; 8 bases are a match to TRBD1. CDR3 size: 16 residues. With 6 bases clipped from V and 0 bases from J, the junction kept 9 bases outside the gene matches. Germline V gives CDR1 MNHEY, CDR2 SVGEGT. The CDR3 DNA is TGTGCCAGCAGCAAACCCTCGGACAGGGTGAACACTGAAGCTTTCTTT. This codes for CASSKPSDRVNTEAFF.

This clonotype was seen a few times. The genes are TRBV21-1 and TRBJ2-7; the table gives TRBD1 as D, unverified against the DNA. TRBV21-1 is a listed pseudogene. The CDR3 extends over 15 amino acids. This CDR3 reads CASSRRDRNFYEQYF. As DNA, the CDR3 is TGTGCCAGCAGCCGCCGGGACAGGAATTTCTACGAGCAGTACTTC.

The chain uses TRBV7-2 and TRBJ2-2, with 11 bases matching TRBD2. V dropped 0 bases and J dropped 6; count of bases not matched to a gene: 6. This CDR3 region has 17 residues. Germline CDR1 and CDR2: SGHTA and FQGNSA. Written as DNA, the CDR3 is TGTGCCAGCAGCTTAGCCGTACTAGCGGGGGCCTCCGGGGAGCTGTTTTTT. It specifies CASSLAVLAGASGELFF. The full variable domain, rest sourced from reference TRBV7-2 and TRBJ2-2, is GAGVSQSPSNKVTEKGKDVELRCDPISGHTALYWYRQSLGQGLEFLIYFQGNSAPDKSGLPSDRFSAERTGGSVSTLTIQRTQQEDSAVYLCASSLAVLAGASGELFFGEGSRLTVL.

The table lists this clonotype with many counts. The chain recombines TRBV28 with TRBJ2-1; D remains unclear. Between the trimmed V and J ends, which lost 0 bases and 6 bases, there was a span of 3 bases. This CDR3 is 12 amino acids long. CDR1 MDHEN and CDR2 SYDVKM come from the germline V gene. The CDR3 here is CASSLWSNEQFF. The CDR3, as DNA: TGTGCCAGCAGTTTATGGTCCAATGAGCAGTTCTTC.